Listed here are 18 T cell receptor beta chains from one sample, sequenced in a study of blood T cells in healthy people across ages. Using a J-beta primer mix together with a sample-barcoded 5' primer, a second PCR was run for about 6 to 11 cycles. TCRdb re-called the 5' RACE reads with MiXCR, one entry per CDR3 protein. The sample records hundreds of thousands of distinct CDR3 sequences, roughly 21% being singletons. Sequencing was performed on blood. These receptors originate from a man aged 65 to 85 in good health.

This clonotype came up a few times. The rearrangement joins TRBV7-3 to TRBJ2-7; TRBD1 aligns across 10 bases. Germline CDR1 is SGHTA and CDR2 is FQGTGA. CDR3 length equals 15 residues. With V trimmed by 5 bases and J by 3 bases, 7 bases remained unmatched. CDR3 amino acids: CASSRRDRGIYEQYF. DNA of the CDR3: TGTGCCAGCAGCCGCCGGGACAGGGGTATCTACGAGCAGTACTTC.

This clonotype has only a few counts. The chain links TRBV4-1 to TRBJ2-1; 8 positions agree with TRBD2. This CDR3 is built from 17 residues. Looked up from germline, CDR1 is MGHRA and CDR2 is YSYEKL. V shed 0 bases and J 6 bases; nucleotides not matched to a gene: 10. The CDR3 loop is CASSQELASGSTNEQFF. The CDR3 DNA reads TGCGCCAGCAGCCAAGAATTGGCTAGCGGGTCCACCAATGAGCAGTTCTTC.

In regard to this clonotype: One end of the junction fails to match germline, which may point to a read error. V usage is TRBV28 and J usage is TRBJ2-4; no definite D call. This CDR3 has 15 residues. Germline V gene lookup returns CDR1 MDHEN and CDR2 SYDVKM. CDR3 sequence: CVSRSYRLAKNIQYF. The DNA for the CDR3 is TGTGTCAGCAGAAGTTACAGACTAGCCAAAAACATTCAGTACTTC.

The rearrangement joins TRBV6-5 to TRBJ2-7, with D perhaps TRBD2 (5 bases). This CDR3 is built from 11 residues. Trimming took off 6 bases at V and 12 bases at J, with 15 bases between the two ends. The germline V gene has CDR1 MNHEY and CDR2 SVGAGI. This CDR3 is CASSSGKGRYF. The CDR3 DNA reads as TGTGCCAGCAGCTCGGGGAAAGGCAGGTACTTC.

The rearrangement joins TRBV5-6 to TRBJ1-4; 8 bases line up with TRBD1. Germline V gives CDR1 SGHDT, CDR2 YYEEEE. The length of the CDR3 is 15 residues. The junction had 6 bases not matched to a gene; V was cut back by 4 bases and J by 4 bases. In nucleotides, the CDR3 is TGTGCCAGCAGCCGGGTAGGACAGGGTAATGAAAAACTGTTTTTT. Protein: CASSRVGQGNEKLFF.

There are a few counts of this clonotype. The chain joins TRBV7-2 to TRBJ1-1; unclear D gene. The CDR3 totals 13 residues. With 4 bases removed from V and 1 base from J, the gap between germline ends came to 7 bases. The germline gives CDR1 SGHTA, CDR2 FQGNSA. The CDR3 nucleotides are TGTGCCAGCAGCTACCTTGGGAACACTGAAGCTTTCTTT. It is translated as CASSYLGNTEAFF. The variable domain in full, with the rest retrieved from reference TRBV7-2 and TRBJ1-1, is GAGVSQSPSNKVTEKGKDVELRCDPISGHTALYWYRQSLGQGLEFLIYFQGNSAPDKSGLPSDRFSAERTGGSVSTLTIQRTQQEDSAVYLCASSYLGNTEAFFGQGTRLTVV.

About this clonotype itself: At one end the junction does not follow the germline gene, possibly because of a read error. The chain couples TRBV9 to TRBJ2-3; 7 bases agree with TRBD1. The CDR3 runs 15 residues. CDR1 is SGDLS, CDR2 YYNGEE, per germline. CDR3 bases: TGTGCCAGCAGCGTAGGAGGACAGGAGGAAGATACGCGGTATTTT. It codes for CASSVGGQEEDTRYF.

The rearrangement links TRBV27 to TRBJ2-3, with 9 bases matching TRBD2. The germline V gene encodes CDR1 MNHEY and CDR2 SMNVEV (reference sequence). V shed 4 bases, J shed 6 bases, and the junction held 5 bases outside the gene matches. The CDR3 sequence is 14 residues long. CDR3 nucleotide sequence: TGTGCCAGCAGTTGGGGACTAGCAGAGGATACGCAGTATTTT. Its translation is CASSWGLAEDTQYF.

This clonotype came up a few times. This chain uses TRBV6-5 with TRBJ2-3, with 9 bases fitting TRBD1. V dropped 6 bases and J dropped 2; count of bases not matched to a gene: 6. This CDR3 is 15 amino acids long. The germline gives CDR1 MNHEY, CDR2 SVGAGI. The CDR3 region is CASRLGTGFTDTQYF. The CDR3 DNA reads as TGTGCCAGCAGACTCGGGACAGGGTTCACAGATACGCAGTATTTT.

The sample holds a few counts of this clonotype. V usage is TRBV9 and J usage is TRBJ2-3; D could derive from TRBD1 or TRBD2 (5 bases each). Germline assignment: CDR1 SGDLS and CDR2 YYNGEE. V gave up 9 bases and J gave up 5 bases, with 16 bases separating them. The CDR3 runs to 13 residues. The CDR3 loop is CATNRGVGDTQYF. The DNA of the CDR3 is TGTGCCACCAACCGGGGCGTCGGAGATACGCAGTATTTT.

The chain joins TRBV7-9 to TRBJ2-5; weak D call: TRBD1 (5 bases). CDR1 and CDR2 (germline): SEHNR, FQNEAQ (reference sequence). This CDR3 is built from 14 residues. V lost 1 base and J lost 3, with 9 bases in between. CDR3 protein: CASSLVQGKETQYF. The CDR3 nucleotides read TGTGCCAGCAGCTTAGTGCAGGGCAAAGAGACCCAGTACTTC.

This clonotype occurred once. One junction end disagrees with the germline gene, perhaps due to a read error. The J gene is TRBJ2-5, the V gene TRBV20-1; 11 nucleotides line up with TRBD1. Germline V gives CDR1 DFQATT, CDR2 SNEGSKA (reference sequence). The CDR3 covers 15 residues. CDR3 bases: TGCAGTGCTAGAGGGGTCGGGACAGGGGGGGAGACCCAGCACTTC. Translating gives CSARGVGTGGETQHF.

The gene calls are TRBV9 and TRBJ2-4; TRBD1 matches at 7 bases. The V gene's germline CDR1 is SGDLS and CDR2 YYNGEE. Trimming cost V 3 bases and J 1 base; bases outside gene matches: 4. The CDR3 loop spans 15 amino acids. CDR3 nucleotides: TGTGCCAGCAGCGGAGGGGACAGCGCCAAAAACATTCAGTACTTC. Residues: CASSGGDSAKNIQYF. The variable domain in full, completed from reference TRBV9 and TRBJ2-4, reads DSGVTQTPKHLITATGQRVTLRCSPRSGDLSVYWYQQSLDQGLQFLIQYYNGEERAKGNILERFSAQQFPDLHSELNLSSLELGDSALYFCASSGGDSAKNIQYFGAGTRLSVL.

The chain is built from TRBV13 and TRBJ2-7, with 9 bases lining up with TRBD2. The junction had 4 bases not matched to a gene; V was cut back by 4 bases and J by 0 bases. Germline V gene data show CDR1 as PRHDT and CDR2 as FYEKMQ (reference sequence). CDR3 length equals 15 residues. The CDR3 DNA follows: TGTGCCAGCAGCTCCCGACTAGCGGTCTCCTACGAGCAGTACTTC. Translated, it gives CASSSRLAVSYEQYF.

A few counts support this clonotype. A single base separates this from a much larger clone, so it may be a read error. This chain connects TRBV6-5 to TRBJ2-7; 9 bases are shared with TRBD2. The V gene end was trimmed by 7 bases and the J gene end by 6 bases; junction bases not matched to a gene: 7. In germline, CDR1 is MNHEY, CDR2 SVGAGI. The CDR3 extends over 13 amino acids. CDR3 sequence (DNA): TGTGCCAGCACTGATAGCGGGGGTGGCGAGCAGTACTTC. It codes for CASTDSGGGEQYF.

This clonotype has more than one count but fewer than ten. The chain uses TRBV12-3 or TRBV12-4 and TRBJ2-5; perhaps TRBD1 as D (5 bases). TRBJ2-7 matches the DNA end more closely, so the J call is doubtful. The CDR3 length is 14 residues. The CDR3 sequence is CASSLDKFTYEQYF. The CDR3 DNA is TGTGCCAGCAGTTTGGACAAGTTCACCTACGAGCAGTACTTC.

V and J are TRBV5-1 and TRBJ1-1; 7 positions agree with TRBD1. CDR3 length equals 14 residues. Germline CDR1 SGHRS, CDR2 YFSETQ. The trim removed 5 bases at V and 2 bases at J, leaving 6 bases unmatched. The CDR3 sequence is CASRSGGPNTEAFF. The CDR3 DNA is TGCGCCAGCAGGTCAGGGGGACCAAACACTGAAGCTTTCTTT.

In its sample, this clonotype was seen a few times. This chain links TRBV2 with TRBJ2-5; TRBD2 matches at 9 bases. The CDR3 contains 13 residues. J lost 2 bases, V lost 8 bases, and 3 bases had no gene match. Germline CDR1 and CDR2: SNHLY and FYNNEI. In DNA form, the CDR3 reads TGTGCCAGCGCGACTAGCGGACAAGAGACCCAGTACTTC. Protein: CASATSGQETQYF.